This note documents a single TCR beta chain sequence. The data were obtained in a study of OX40 agonist ivuxolimab in advanced cancers. TCRdb's copy holds only in-frame clones and misses some; the assay was immunoSEQ multiplex PCR. The profile shows about 62,000 clones, 79% of them singletons. The CDR3 is 15 amino acids. Germline lookup yields CDR1 SGDLS and CDR2 YYNGEE. The V gene lost 0 bases and the J gene lost 8 bases, with 18 bases spanning the gap. Exclusion applied to patients with autoimmune disease history or systemic immunosuppression. Sampling times: baseline, cycle 4 day 1, cycle 7 day 1. V gene TRBV9 combines with J gene TRBJ2-7; D call uncertain. The material sequenced was CD4+ or CD8+ T cells sorted from blood, taken in a trial of the OX40 agonist ivuxolimab. This receptor was identified in an adult with an advanced solid tumor such as melanoma, head and neck, liver or kidney cancer. The CDR3 region is CASSVAQELHSQQYF. In DNA, the CDR3 is TGTGCCAGCAGCGTAGCTCAGGAACTGCACTCCCAGCAGTACTTC.